This is a list of T cell receptor beta chains from one sample in a study of human T cells and chemical hapten exposure. TCRdb analysed the RACE reads with MiXCR anew, one entry per CDR3 protein. The profile shows 270,000 or so distinct CDR3 sequences, about 7.7% of them singletons. Sequencing used whole blood, obtained in connection with sensitization to the hapten diphenylcyclopropenone (DPC). Every receptor here comes from a man aged 18 to 29 with alopecia areata. Some clones in this sample may be carry-over from other donors' samples. The CDR3 runs from the conserved cysteine through the conserved F or W. The D gene is left open where the match is weak. Rows give clone size only sometimes, using once, few, many, or a class for an expanded clone.

CDR3 DNA,CDR3 protein,J gene,V gene,clone size,D gene
TGTGCCAGCAGGGGCAGGACTAGCGGGGGACCCACAGATACGCAGTATTTT,CASRGRTSGGPTDTQYF,TRBJ2-3,TRBV2,many,TRBD2
TGCAGTGCTGGGACAGGGGGTATAACGATCCTCTCCGAGCAGTACTTC,CSAGTGGITILSEQYF,TRBJ2-7,TRBV20-1,NA,TRBD1
TGTGCCAGCAGTTTAAGGGGTCCCGGTTTCCAGGCCTATTCTGGCTACACCTTC,CASSLRGPGFQAYSGYTF,TRBJ1-2,TRBV12-3/TRBV12-4,few,NA
TGTGCCAGCAGCTTCGGCAGGAACACCGGGGAGCTGTTTTTT,CASSFGRNTGELFF,TRBJ2-2,TRBV7-9,few,NA
TGTGCCAGCAGCCAAAGCGGGATAGAGGAGGAGACCCAGTACTTC,CASSQSGIEEETQYF,TRBJ2-5,TRBV7-2,few,TRBD2
TGTGCCAGCAGCTCCCCGCGACTAGCGGGAGGCCTGGAGCAGTACTTC,CASSSPRLAGGLEQYF,TRBJ2-7,TRBV11-2,few,TRBD2
TGTGCCAGCAGCGTAGAAATAGGCGGCAATGAGCAGTTCTTC,CASSVEIGGNEQFF,TRBJ2-1,TRBV9,few,NA
TGCAGCGTTCGACAGACCGGGTACGAGCAGTACTTC,CSVRQTGYEQYF,TRBJ2-7,TRBV29-1,few,NA
TGTGCCAGCAGTTACGGGACGGGATCTCATAACTATGGCTACACCTTC,CASSYGTGSHNYGYTF,TRBJ1-2,TRBV6-5,many,NA
TGCAGCGTTCCGGGACAGGGGGAGGGACAGCCCCAGCATTTT,CSVPGQGEGQPQHF,TRBJ1-5,TRBV29-1,NA,TRBD1
TGTGCCAGCAGTTACACCGATAACCAGCCCCAGCATTTT,CASSYTDNQPQHF,TRBJ1-5,TRBV6-6,once,NA
TGCAGTGCTGCCGACCGGGGGAACACCGGGGAGCTGTTTTTT,CSAADRGNTGELFF,TRBJ2-2,TRBV20-1,NA,NA
TGTGCCAGCAGTGGGACAGGGACAGGGACCTATGGCTACACCTTC,CASSGTGTGTYGYTF,TRBJ1-2,TRBV2,NA,TRBD1
TGTGCCAGCAGCTTAGATGTAGTCTTACCCCTCCACTTT,CASSLDVVLPLHF,TRBJ1-6,TRBV11-2,many,NA
TGCAGCGTGTGGGGGCTAGAAGGATCCTACGAGCAGTACTTC,CSVWGLEGSYEQYF,TRBJ2-7,TRBV29-1,many,NA
TGTGCCAGCAGCCCGACAGGGAACTATGGCTACACCTTC,CASSPTGNYGYTF,TRBJ1-2,TRBV7-9,many,TRBD1
TGTGCCAGCAGCTTACTGTCAGGGAACACCGGGGAGCTGTTTTTT,CASSLLSGNTGELFF,TRBJ2-2,TRBV7-3,NA,NA
TGTGCCAGCAGCCGGGCTGCCGGATACCTCTACAATGAGCAGTTCTTC,CASSRAAGYLYNEQFF,TRBJ2-1,TRBV7-6,few,NA
TGCAGCGTCGGTACAGGGAACACCGGGGAGCTGTTTTTT,CSVGTGNTGELFF,TRBJ2-2,TRBV29-1,NA,NA
TGCAGCGTTTCGACAGGGAACTATGGCTACACCTTC,CSVSTGNYGYTF,TRBJ1-2,TRBV29-1,few,TRBD1
TGCGCCAGCAGCCCAGAACCTGGGACTAGCGGGTCCTACGAGCAGTACTTC,CASSPEPGTSGSYEQYF,TRBJ2-7,TRBV5-1,few,TRBD2
TGCAGCGGGGTCCTAGCGGGGTACAAGAATACGCAGTATTTT,CSGVLAGYKNTQYF,TRBJ2-3,TRBV29-1,few,TRBD2
TGCAGTGCTAGAGACTTCTTCGGGGCAGCAGGAAACACCATATATTTT,CSARDFFGAAGNTIYF,TRBJ1-3,TRBV20-1,few,NA
TGCGCCAGCAGCCAAGAATACGGGAACGGCGAGCAGTACTTC,CASSQEYGNGEQYF,TRBJ2-7,TRBV4-3,NA,NA
TGTGCCAGCAGCCACATGAGCTCTGGGGCCAACGTCCTGACTTTC,CASSHMSSGANVLTF,TRBJ2-6,TRBV4-2,many,NA
TGCGCCAGCAGCCTATGGTGGACGGGTACCTACGAGCAGTACTTC,CASSLWWTGTYEQYF,TRBJ2-7,TRBV5-1,many,NA
TGTGCCAGCAGTTACGGGGGCGTTTATGGCTACACCTTC,CASSYGGVYGYTF,TRBJ1-2,TRBV6-2/TRBV6-3,NA,NA
TGTGCCAGCAGCTTGGCAGGGGTTGAGGACACTGAAGCTTTCTTT,CASSLAGVEDTEAFF,TRBJ1-1,TRBV7-3,many,NA
TGTGCCAGCAGTTTAAACTTCGGGGGTAGAGAGACCCAGTACTTC,CASSLNFGGRETQYF,TRBJ2-5,TRBV12-3/TRBV12-4,NA,NA